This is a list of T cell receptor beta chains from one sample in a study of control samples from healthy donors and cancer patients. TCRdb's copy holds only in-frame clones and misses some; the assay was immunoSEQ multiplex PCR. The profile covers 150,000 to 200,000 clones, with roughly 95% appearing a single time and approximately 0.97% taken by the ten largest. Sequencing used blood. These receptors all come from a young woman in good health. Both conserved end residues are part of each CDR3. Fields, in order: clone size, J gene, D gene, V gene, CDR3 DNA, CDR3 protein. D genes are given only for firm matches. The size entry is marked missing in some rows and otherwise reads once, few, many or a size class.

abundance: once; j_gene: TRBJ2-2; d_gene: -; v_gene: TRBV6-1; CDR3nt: TGTGCCAGCAGTGAAAGTCCGGGGGCCCTGGCCGGGGAGCTGTTTTTT; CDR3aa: CASSESPGALAGELFF
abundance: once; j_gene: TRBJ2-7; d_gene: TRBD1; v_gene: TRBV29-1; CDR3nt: TGCAGCGTCAGGAGGACAGGGGGAGGCTACGAGCAGTACTTC; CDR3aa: CSVRRTGGGYEQYF
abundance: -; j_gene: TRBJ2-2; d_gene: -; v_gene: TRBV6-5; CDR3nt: TGTGCCAGCAGTTCAAGACAGACCGGGGAGCTGTTTTTT; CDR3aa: CASSSRQTGELFF
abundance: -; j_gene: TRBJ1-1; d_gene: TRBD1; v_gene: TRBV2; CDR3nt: TGTGCCAGCAGTGAAGTCCGAGGGGGCGTGAACACTGAAGCTTTCTTT; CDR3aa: CASSEVRGGVNTEAFF
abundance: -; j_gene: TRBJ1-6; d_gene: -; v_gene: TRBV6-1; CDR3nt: TGTGCCAGCAGTGAATCGGGGACTGGTTCACCCCTCCACTTT; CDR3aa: CASSESGTGSPLHF
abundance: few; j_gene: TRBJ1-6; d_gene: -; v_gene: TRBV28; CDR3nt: TGTGCCAGCAGTCCTGGGGGGTCACTCTCCTATAATTCACCCCTCCACTTT; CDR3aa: CASSPGGSLSYNSPLHF
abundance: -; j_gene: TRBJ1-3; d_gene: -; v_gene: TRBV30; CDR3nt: TGTGCCTGGAGTGTACTGTCAGGGATCACTGGAAACACCATATATTTT; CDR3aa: CAWSVLSGITGNTIYF
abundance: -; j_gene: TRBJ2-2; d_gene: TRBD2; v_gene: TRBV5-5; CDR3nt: TGTGCCAGCAGCTCGCTAGCGGGGGCCTACCTGAACACCGGGGAGCTGTTTTTT; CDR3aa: CASSSLAGAYLNTGELFF
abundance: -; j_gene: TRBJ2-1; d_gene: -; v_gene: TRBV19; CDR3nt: TGTGCCAGCAGTGACAATGAGCAGTTCTTC; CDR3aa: CASSDNEQFF
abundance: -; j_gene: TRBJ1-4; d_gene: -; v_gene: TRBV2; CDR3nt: TGTGCCAGCGGGAGTCAGGCAGGGGCAGGCGTAGGTGAAAAACTGTTTTTT; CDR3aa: CASGSQAGAGVGEKLFF
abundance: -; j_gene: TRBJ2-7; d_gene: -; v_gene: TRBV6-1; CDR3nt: TGTGCCAGCAGTGATCGCAGCTCCTACGAGCAGTACTTC; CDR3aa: CASSDRSSYEQYF
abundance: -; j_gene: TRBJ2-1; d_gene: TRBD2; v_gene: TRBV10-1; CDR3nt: TGCGCCAGCAGTCCCGGGACTAGCGGGAGCAGGGAGCAGTTCTTC; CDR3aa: CASSPGTSGSREQFF
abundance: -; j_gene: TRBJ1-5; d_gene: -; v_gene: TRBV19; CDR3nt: TGTGCCAGTAGAAGGACCCACGGCAGCAATCAGCCCCAGCATTTT; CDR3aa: CASRRTHGSNQPQHF
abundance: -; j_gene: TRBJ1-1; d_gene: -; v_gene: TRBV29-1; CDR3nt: TGCAGCGTTGAAAGACTGTTGGACACTGAAGCTTTCTTT; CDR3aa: CSVERLLDTEAFF
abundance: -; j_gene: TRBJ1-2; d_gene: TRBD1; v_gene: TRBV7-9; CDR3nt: TGTGCCAGCAGCTTCGGGACAGGTTCCAGACACTATGGCTACACCTTC; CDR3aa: CASSFGTGSRHYGYTF
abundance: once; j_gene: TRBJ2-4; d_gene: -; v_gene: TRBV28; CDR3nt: TGTGCCAGCACCCCTAGTGGGGTAGCCAAAAACATTCAGTACTTC; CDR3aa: CASTPSGVAKNIQYF
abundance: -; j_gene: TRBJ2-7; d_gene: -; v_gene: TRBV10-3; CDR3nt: TGTGCCACCCAAGGTGGTGGGGGGCTCGAGCAGTACTTC; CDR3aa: CATQGGGGLEQYF
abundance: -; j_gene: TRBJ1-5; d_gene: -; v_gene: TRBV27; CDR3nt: TGTGCCAGCAGTTTAACGAGTTCGAATCAGCCCCAGCATTTT; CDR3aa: CASSLTSSNQPQHF
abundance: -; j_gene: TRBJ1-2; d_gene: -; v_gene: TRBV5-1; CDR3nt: TGCGCCAGCAGCTCAGACATGGACGGGAACTATGGCTACACCTTC; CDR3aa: CASSSDMDGNYGYTF
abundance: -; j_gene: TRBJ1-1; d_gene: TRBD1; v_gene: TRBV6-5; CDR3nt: TGTGCCAGCAGACTCGGGACAGGGGGGACTGAAGCTTTCTTT; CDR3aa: CASRLGTGGTEAFF
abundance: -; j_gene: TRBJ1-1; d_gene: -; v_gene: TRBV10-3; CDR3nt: TGTGCCATCAGCCAGGGGACGGAAGCTTTCTTT; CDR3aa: CAISQGTEAFF
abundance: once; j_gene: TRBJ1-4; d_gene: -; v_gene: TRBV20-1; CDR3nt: TGCAGTGCTAGTGCTCGGCTCGGGGGAACTAATGAAAAACTGTTTTTT; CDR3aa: CSASARLGGTNEKLFF
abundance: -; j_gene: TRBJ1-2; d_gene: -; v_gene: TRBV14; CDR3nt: TGTGCCAGCAGCCTTGGGGCAACCTACTATGGCTACACCTTC; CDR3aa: CASSLGATYYGYTF
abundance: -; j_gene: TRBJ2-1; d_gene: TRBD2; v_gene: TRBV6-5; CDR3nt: TGTGCCGTTAATGCGGGGGATCTTGGGAATGAGCAGTTCTTC; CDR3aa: CAVNAGDLGNEQFF
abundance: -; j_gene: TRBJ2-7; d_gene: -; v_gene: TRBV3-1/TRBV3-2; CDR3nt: TGTGCCAGCAGCCCACAACCGGAATTTCGCTACGAGCAGTACTTC; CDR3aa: CASSPQPEFRYEQYF
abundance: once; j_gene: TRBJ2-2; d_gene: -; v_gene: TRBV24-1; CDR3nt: TGTGCCACCAGTGATTTCGAACAGGGACCCACCGGGGAGCTGTTTTTT; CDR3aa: CATSDFEQGPTGELFF